This T cell receptor beta chain derives from a study of T cell repertoires in cytomegalovirus infection. About the research overall: Evidence of both CMV infection and a matching HLA type came from public TCR beta signatures.

Each CDR3 protein is one row after TCRdb ran MiXCR on the reads. The table shows just over 300,000 distinct CDR3 sequences, with roughly a sixth occurring only once. This clonotype was picked up many times. No antigen is known for it. Findings and caveats of the study: Cumulative frequency of public TCR beta families picked out carriers of CMV plus the relevant HLA. Dominant in the ex vivo response were TCR beta clonotypes restricted by HLA-C and specific for CMV.

The CDR3 totals 21 residues. Germline trimming cut 3 bases from V and 5 bases from J; bases unmatched to any gene: 20. Specimen: PBMCs. The rearrangement uses TRBV12-3 or TRBV12-4 and TRBJ1-6, with 9 bases matching TRBD1. The sequence was collected from a human donor in good health (CMV status not recorded). Some clones in this sample may be carry-over from other donors' samples. CDR3 residues: CASSFVVGTGSGFGNNSPLHF. CDR3 DNA sequence: TGTGCCAGCAGTTTTGTCGTTGGGACAGGGTCCGGTTTTGGGAATAATTCACCCCTCCACTTT.